This is a list of T cell receptor beta chains from one sample in a study of T-cell reconstitution after alpha-beta-depleted transplantation in children. One entry per CDR3 protein results from TCRdb running MiXCR on the PCR reads. The profile shows 500,000 to 650,000 distinct CDR3 sequences, 10% to 15% of them singletons. Here the sequenced sample was PBMCs, mostly from graft donor cells, taken 360 days after TCRalphabeta/CD19-depleted stem cell transplant. These receptors were collected from a male patient younger than 18 who had a stem cell transplant for acute myeloid leukemia, so the T cells may come from the graft donor. Each CDR3 is given with its conserved first and last residue. Each record gives: J gene, V gene, clone size, D gene, CDR3 DNA, CDR3 protein. The D gene is left open where the match is weak. Not all rows give a size; the values are once, few, many and, for expanded clones, a class.

J: TRBJ2-7; V: TRBV29-1; size: few; D: TRBD1; DNA: TGCAGCGCCTCGGGACAGTATATCTACGAGCAGTACTTC; CDR3: CSASGQYIYEQYF
J: TRBJ2-5; V: TRBV12-3/TRBV12-4; size: many; D: NA; DNA: TGTGCCAGCAGTTTGCGAACAGACCTTGGAGAGACCCAGTACTTC; CDR3: CASSLRTDLGETQYF
J: TRBJ1-4; V: TRBV12-3/TRBV12-4; size: few; D: TRBD1; DNA: TGTGCCAGCAGTGTCCCGGGACAGGGTGGAGAAAAACTGTTTTTT; CDR3: CASSVPGQGGEKLFF
J: TRBJ2-3; V: TRBV5-1; size: NA; D: NA; DNA: TGCGCCAGCAGCTTGGGAGAGTCTCCCACAGATACGCAGTATTTT; CDR3: CASSLGESPTDTQYF
J: TRBJ2-7; V: TRBV28; size: few; D: NA; DNA: TGTGCCAGCAGTGTCAGGGTCTCCTACGAGCAGTACTTC; CDR3: CASSVRVSYEQYF
J: TRBJ2-7; V: TRBV4-3; size: NA; D: NA; DNA: TGCGCCAGCAGCCCCCACTTGCCCCCCTACGAGCAGTACTTC; CDR3: CASSPHLPPYEQYF
J: TRBJ2-3; V: TRBV4-2; size: few; D: NA; DNA: TGTGCCAGCAGCCCCCGTACGGGGGCGAATACAGATACGCAGTATTTT; CDR3: CASSPRTGANTDTQYF
J: TRBJ2-1; V: TRBV24-1; size: NA; D: NA; DNA: TGTGCCACCAGTGGACGGCCCACAAATGAGCAGTTCTTC; CDR3: CATSGRPTNEQFF
J: TRBJ2-3; V: TRBV7-7; size: NA; D: NA; DNA: TGTGCTAGCAGCTTAGCGGCGGGAGATACGCAGTATTTT; CDR3: CASSLAAGDTQYF
J: TRBJ2-4; V: TRBV12-3/TRBV12-4; size: many; D: NA; DNA: TGTGCCAGCAGTTTCCGAGGGCGGAACATTCAGTACTTC; CDR3: CASSFRGRNIQYF
J: TRBJ2-7; V: TRBV5-1; size: NA; D: NA; DNA: TGCGCCAGCAGCTTGGAACTACTCACCTACGAGCAGTACTTC; CDR3: CASSLELLTYEQYF
J: TRBJ2-2; V: TRBV27; size: NA; D: TRBD2; DNA: TGTGCCAGCAGTTTCCACCGGACTAGCGGGATAACTGGGGAGCTGTTTTTT; CDR3: CASSFHRTSGITGELFF
J: TRBJ1-1; V: TRBV29-1; size: NA; D: NA; DNA: TGCAGCGTTGAAGTCCAGGGCCAGAACACTGAAGCTTTCTTT; CDR3: CSVEVQGQNTEAFF
J: TRBJ2-2; V: TRBV7-9; size: few; D: NA; DNA: TGTGCCAGCAGCTTAGTAGGAATCGCGAACACCGGGGAGCTGTTTTTT; CDR3: CASSLVGIANTGELFF
J: TRBJ2-2; V: TRBV20-1; size: few; D: TRBD2; DNA: TGCAGTGCTAGAGAGATAAAAGCGGGGGCGAACACCGGGGAGCTGTTTTTT; CDR3: CSAREIKAGANTGELFF
J: TRBJ2-5; V: TRBV7-3; size: NA; D: NA; DNA: TGTGCCAGCAGCTTATACGGTGAAGCTAACCAAGAGACCCAGTACTTC; CDR3: CASSLYGEANQETQYF
J: TRBJ2-7; V: TRBV6-2/TRBV6-3; size: few; D: TRBD2; DNA: TGTGCCAGCAGTTACTCCGGGACTAGCGGATTCCCCTACGAGCAGTACTTC; CDR3: CASSYSGTSGFPYEQYF
J: TRBJ2-1; V: TRBV18; size: NA; D: TRBD1; DNA: TGTGCCAGCTCACCATCCGGACAGGTGGCGTACAATGAGCAGTTCTTC; CDR3: CASSPSGQVAYNEQFF
J: TRBJ1-5; V: TRBV7-2; size: few; D: NA; DNA: TGTGCCAGCAGCTTAGGGGACGCGGGTGGTCAGCCCCAGCATTTT; CDR3: CASSLGDAGGQPQHF